The 30 T cell receptor beta chains presented below share a single source sample, sequenced in a study of beta chain features in type 1 diabetes (dated by TCRdb to 2016 to 2019). What the research found in general, with its limitations: In all four CD4+ subsets, TCRB CDR3 length was moderately but significantly shorter in type 1 diabetes patients.

Libraries were prepared through the immunoSEQ multiplex PCR assay. The High Capacity cDNA Reverse Transcription Kit was used to reverse transcribe all of the isolated RNA, meaning that expressed TCRB transcripts were what got sequenced. Entries here come from immuneACCESS through TCRdb and include only in-frame sequences with V and J called. Some clones fail to appear in such tables; in the studies checked, an unresolved V gene covers under half of the shortfall, and the cause of the remainder is unknown. The sample contains some 290,000 clones, over 11% of them found a single time. Jointly, the top ten make up 0.015% to 0.02% of the sample. What these receptors recognize is not known. Sequencing was carried out using naive CD4+ T cells from blood. Interpreted using the paper, the cell subset or site label stands for: true naive CD4+ T cells. The source of these receptors is a young man with type 1 diabetes.

The V and J genes are TRBV7-9 and TRBJ2-2; D possibly corresponds to TRBD1 (5 bases). V was clipped by 4 bases and J by 5 bases, with 8 bases between them. Germline values: CDR1 SEHNR, CDR2 FQNEAQ (reference sequence). The CDR3 spans 13 residues. The CDR3 here is CASSSRQTGELFF. CDR3 nucleotide sequence: TGTGCCAGCAGCTCGAGACAGACCGGGGAGCTGTTTTTT. Filled out from reference TRBV7-9 and TRBJ2-2, the complete variable domain reads DTGVSQNPRHKITKRGQNVTFRCDPISEHNRLYWYRQTLGQGPEFLTYFQNEAQLEKSRLLSDRFSAERPKGSFSTLEIQRTEQGDSAMYLCASSSRQTGELFFGEGSRLTVL.

This clone has just a few counts. This chain links TRBV7-2 with TRBJ1-2; 9 bases map to TRBD1. The CDR3 runs to 14 residues. Germline V gene sequence: CDR1 SGHTA, CDR2 FQGNSA. V lost 5 bases and J lost 6; bases outside the gene matches: 7. The CDR3 nucleotides read TGTGCCAGCAGCCTAAACAGGGGGCTCGATGGCTACACCTTC. It encodes CASSLNRGLDGYTF.

The gene calls are TRBV6-1 and TRBJ2-1; 7 nucleotides match TRBD2. The ends lost 7 bases at V and 4 bases at J; junction bases unmatched: 7. This CDR3 is built from 14 residues. Germline-derived CDR1 and CDR2 are MNHNS and SASEGT. The CDR3 spells CASMGGRAYNEQFF. The DNA for the CDR3 is TGTGCCAGCATGGGGGGGAGGGCATACAATGAGCAGTTCTTC.

This clone has only a few counts. V gene TRBV5-1 combines with J gene TRBJ2-5, with TRBD2 matching over 7 bases. The CDR3 contains 15 residues. Trimming removed 2 bases from V and 1 base from J; junction bases left unmatched: 5. Looked up from germline, CDR1 is SGHRS and CDR2 is YFSETQ. The CDR3 bases are TGCGCCAGCAGCTTCTCTAGCGGCCCCCAAGAGACCCAGTACTTC. This sequence encodes CASSFSSGPQETQYF.

This clone appeared a few times. The rearrangement joins TRBV7-9 to TRBJ2-7; D gene uncertain. The CDR3 covers 12 residues. Germline V gene sequence: CDR1 SEHNR, CDR2 FQNEAQ (reference sequence). Trimming cost V 4 bases and J 0 bases, with 4 bases left between them. The CDR3 coding sequence is TGTGCCAGCAGCTCGAGCTCCTACGAGCAGTACTTC. Amino acids: CASSSSSYEQYF. Supplemented by reference TRBV7-9 and TRBJ2-7, the full variable domain reads DTGVSQNPRHKITKRGQNVTFRCDPISEHNRLYWYRQTLGQGPEFLTYFQNEAQLEKSRLLSDRFSAERPKGSFSTLEIQRTEQGDSAMYLCASSSSSYEQYFGPGTRLTVT.

The chain combines TRBV7-8 with TRBJ1-5; D not certain. From germline, CDR1 is SGHVS and CDR2 FQNEAQ. The CDR3 totals 12 residues. V lost 3 bases to trimming and J lost 7 bases, with 7 bases between them. This CDR3 reads CASSFSAQPQHF. The CDR3 nucleotides read TGTGCCAGCAGCTTCTCAGCGCAGCCCCAGCATTTT. The full variable domain, its missing parts supplied by reference TRBV7-8 and TRBJ1-5, is GAGVSQSPRYKVAKRGQDVALRCDPISGHVSLFWYQQALGQGPEFLTYFQNEAQLDKSGLPSDRFFAERPEGSVSTLKIQRTQQEDSAVYLCASSFSAQPQHFGDGTRLSIL.

This clone was seen a few times. The chain uses TRBV5-4 and TRBJ2-4, with 7 bases that match TRBD1. V was clipped by 3 bases and J by 0 bases; unmatched bases: 3. The CDR3 extends over 15 amino acids. Germline CDR1 is SGHNT and CDR2 is YYREEE (reference sequence). CDR3 region: CASSSTGLAKNIQYF. CDR3 bases: TGTGCCAGCAGCTCGACAGGGCTAGCCAAAAACATTCAGTACTTC.

The chain joins TRBV5-1 to TRBJ1-1; a possible D gene is TRBD1 (6 bases). This CDR3 spans 16 amino acids. Trimming shortened V by 4 bases and J by 4 bases, and 20 bases separated the two germline ends. Germline CDR1 and CDR2: SGHRS and YFSETQ. CDR3 in amino acids: CASSRGTGGSGTEAFF. In nucleotides, the CDR3 is TGCGCCAGCAGCAGGGGGACGGGGGGAAGCGGCACTGAAGCTTTCTTT.

The sample holds a few counts of this clone. Within the sample, other DNA sequences also encode this same CDR3. The gene calls are TRBV18 and TRBJ2-6, with D unresolved. V was pared by 2 bases and J by 4 bases, with 9 bases between. The germline gives CDR1 KGHSH, CDR2 LQKENI. This CDR3 has 15 residues. The CDR3 here is CASSPLVSGANVLTF. CDR3 DNA: TGTGCCAGCTCACCATTAGTCTCCGGGGCCAACGTCCTGACTTTC.

This chain links TRBV28 with TRBJ2-5; D is possibly TRBD1 (5 bases). This CDR3 contains 12 residues. The V end lost 6 bases, the J end lost 5 bases, and 10 bases lay between the germline ends. The germline CDR1 and CDR2 sequences are MDHEN and SYDVKM. The DNA of the CDR3 is TGTGCCAGCAGGACGACAGAGGAGACCCAGTACTTC. It codes for CASRTTEETQYF.

This chain joins TRBV2 and TRBJ1-1; perhaps TRBD1 as D (5 bases). Per germline, CDR1 SNHLY and CDR2 FYNNEI. V lost 4 bases and J 2 bases, leaving 11 bases between the germline ends. This CDR3 spans 14 amino acids. CDR3 sequence (DNA): TGTGCCAGCAGTGTTGCAGGGCCTAACACTGAAGCTTTCTTT. Its translation is CASSVAGPNTEAFF.

This clone was counted between two and nine times. The genes are TRBV7-9 and TRBJ2-1; 12 nucleotides agree with TRBD2. Losses at the gene ends were 4 bases for V and 9 bases for J; bases not matched to a gene: 10. CDR1 and CDR2 (germline): SEHNR, FQNEAQ (reference sequence). The CDR3 covers 16 residues. The CDR3 sequence is CASSSNRTSGTVEQFF. Written as DNA, the CDR3 is TGTGCCAGCAGCTCAAACCGGACTAGCGGGACCGTTGAGCAGTTCTTC.

In its sample, this clone was seen a few times. This chain connects TRBV15 to TRBJ1-5, with D uncertain. This CDR3 comprises 13 residues. Germline-derived CDR1 and CDR2 are LNHNV and YYDKDF (reference sequence). V lost 1 base, J lost 6 bases, and 7 bases lay in between. CDR3 region: CATSRGLIQPQHF. The CDR3 DNA follows: TGTGCCACCAGCAGAGGACTGATTCAGCCCCAGCATTTT.

This clone was counted between two and nine times. The V gene is TRBV4-3, the J gene TRBJ1-2; D gene ambiguous. The CDR3 consists of 14 residues. The germline V gene encodes CDR1 LGHNA and CDR2 YSLEER. Trimming left V 1 base short and J 0 bases short, with 6 bases between. CDR3 nucleotide sequence: TGCGCCAGCAGCCAAGCAACAGCTAACTATGGCTACACCTTC. Translation gives CASSQATANYGYTF.

J is TRBJ2-1 and V is TRBV28; 10 positions match TRBD2. The CDR3 sequence is 15 residues long. The germline gives CDR1 MDHEN, CDR2 SYDVKM. J lost 9 bases, V lost 4 bases, and 9 bases had no gene match. The CDR3 spells CASSSLAGLAIEQFF. The CDR3 bases are TGTGCCAGCAGTTCACTAGCGGGGCTTGCAATTGAGCAGTTCTTC.

This rearrangement joins TRBV28 to TRBJ2-5; D may be TRBD1 (6 bases). Looked up from germline, CDR1 is MDHEN and CDR2 is SYDVKM. The germline V and J ends were trimmed by 6 bases and 2 bases, with 13 bases remaining between them. The CDR3 covers 14 residues. Here the CDR3 reads CASRLQGRQETQYF. CDR3 nucleotides: TGTGCCAGCAGATTACAGGGTCGGCAAGAGACCCAGTACTTC. Supplemented by reference TRBV28 and TRBJ2-5, the full variable domain reads DVKVTQSSRYLVKRTGEKVFLECVQDMDHENMFWYRQDPGLGLRLIYFSYDVKMKEKGDIPEGYSVSREKKERFSLILESASTNQTSMYLCASRLQGRQETQYFGPGTRLLVL.

The rearrangement links TRBV7-8 to TRBJ2-7, with D possibly being TRBD2 (5 bases). This CDR3 region has 16 residues. The V end was cut by 7 bases, the J end by 4 bases, with 23 bases between. CDR1 is SGHVS, CDR2 FQNEAQ, per germline. DNA for the CDR3: TGTGCCAGCATCCTAAACGGGGTCGATCGGGCTTACGAGCAGTACTTC. Translation: CASILNGVDRAYEQYF.

The rearrangement uses TRBV5-4 and TRBJ2-4; 13 nucleotides match TRBD2. This CDR3 comprises 16 residues. Germline lookup yields CDR1 SGHNT and CDR2 YYREEE (reference sequence). Trimming at V came to 0 bases and at J to 4 bases, leaving 1 base not matched to a gene. CDR3 DNA: TGTGCCAGCAGCTTGGGGGGACTAGCGGGGAAAAACATTCAGTACTTC. Translated, it gives CASSLGGLAGKNIQYF.

The rearrangement uses TRBV28 and TRBJ1-1, with D hard to call. This CDR3 has 13 amino acids. The V end lost 6 bases, the J end lost 1 base, and 9 bases lay between the germline ends. The germline V gene has CDR1 MDHEN and CDR2 SYDVKM. Here the CDR3 reads CASSRRRNTEAFF. CDR3 in DNA: TGTGCCAGCAGCCGTAGGAGGAACACTGAAGCTTTCTTT.

In its sample, this clone was seen a few times. Other DNA sequences in this specimen translate into the identical CDR3. This sequence joins TRBV5-1 and TRBJ2-3, with D possibly matching TRBD2 (6 bases). V was clipped by 2 bases and J by 2 bases, with 9 bases between them. The germline gives CDR1 SGHRS, CDR2 YFSETQ. The CDR3 length is 14 residues. CDR3 nucleotides: TGCGCCAGCAGCTTAGCGGGCGACACAGATACGCAGTATTTT. Amino acid sequence: CASSLAGDTDTQYF.

This clone has only a few counts. The rearrangement joins TRBV30 to TRBJ2-1, with 8 bases lining up with TRBD2. V trimming: 1 base; J trimming: 1 base; junction bases outside the gene matches: 6. In germline, CDR1 is GTSNPN, CDR2 SVGIG (reference sequence). The CDR3 is 16 amino acids. The CDR3 DNA reads as TGTGCCTGGAGTGGGGTCACTAGCGGATCCTACAATGAGCAGTTCTTC. It encodes CAWSGVTSGSYNEQFF.

The rearrangement joins TRBV5-4 to TRBJ2-5, with 8 bases that match TRBD1. CDR1 is SGHNT, CDR2 YYREEE, per germline (reference sequence). This CDR3 is 14 amino acids long. With 4 bases clipped from V and 2 bases from J, the junction kept 4 bases outside the gene matches. The CDR3 protein is CASSETGDQETQYF. As DNA, the CDR3 is TGTGCCAGCAGCGAGACAGGGGATCAAGAGACCCAGTACTTC.

This clone came up a few times. The gene calls are TRBV4-3 and TRBJ2-7; 10 positions agree with TRBD2. The CDR3 contains 17 residues. Per the germline V gene, CDR1 is LGHNA and CDR2 is YSLEER. The junction had 7 bases not matched to a gene; V was cut back by 0 bases and J by 2 bases. CDR3 protein: CASSQETLAGETYEQYF. CDR3 sequence (DNA): TGCGCCAGCAGCCAAGAAACCCTAGCGGGAGAGACCTACGAGCAGTACTTC.

This clone has more than one count but fewer than ten. The chain recombines TRBV7-2 with TRBJ2-1, with D perhaps matching TRBD1 (6 bases). CDR3 length: 18 residues. CDR1 and CDR2 (germline): SGHTA, FQGNSA. With 5 bases removed from V and 0 bases from J, the gap between germline ends came to 20 bases. The CDR3 DNA reads TGTGCCAGCAGCCCACGAGCCGGGACAACCACCTCCTACAATGAGCAGTTCTTC. It translates to CASSPRAGTTTSYNEQFF.

The rearrangement links TRBV27 to TRBJ2-1, with unresolved D. The length of the CDR3 is 13 residues. V was trimmed by 5 bases and J by 0 bases, leaving 5 bases between them. From germline, CDR1 is MNHEY and CDR2 SMNVEV (reference sequence). The CDR3 DNA reads as TGTGCCAGCAGTCCCCTCTCCTACAATGAGCAGTTCTTC. Encoded protein: CASSPLSYNEQFF.

V usage is TRBV2 and J usage is TRBJ1-5; the D gene is possibly TRBD1 (5 bases). V was clipped by 7 bases and J by 5 bases, with 9 bases between them. CDR1 is SNHLY and CDR2 is FYNNEI in the germline V gene. This CDR3 has 12 residues. The CDR3 reads CASTGEDQPQHF. The CDR3, as DNA: TGTGCCAGCACGGGGGAGGATCAGCCCCAGCATTTT.

This rearrangement joins TRBV5-1 to TRBJ2-7; 9 positions agree with TRBD1. CDR3 length: 16 amino acids. Trimming at V came to 0 bases and at J to 7 bases, leaving 11 bases not matched to a gene. The germline V gene has CDR1 SGHRS and CDR2 YFSETQ. The CDR3 DNA follows: TGCGCCAGCAGCTTGGATCCGGGACAGGGAATCCGGGAGCAGTACTTC. Amino acid sequence: CASSLDPGQGIREQYF. The whole variable domain, filled in from reference TRBV5-1 and TRBJ2-7, reads KAGVTQTPRYLIKTRGQQVTLSCSPISGHRSVSWYQQTPGQGLQFLFEYFSETQRNKGNFPGRFSGRQFSNSRSEMNVSTLELGDSALYLCASSLDPGQGIREQYFGPGTRLTVT.

CDR3 loop: CATRDRVYEQYF. As DNA, the CDR3 is TGTGCCACCCGGGACAGGGTATACGAGCAGTACTTC. The rearrangement uses TRBV6-5 and TRBJ2-7; TRBD1 matches at 9 bases. V dropped 10 bases and J dropped 4; count of bases not matched to a gene: 5. The CDR3 totals 12 residues. CDR1 MNHEY and CDR2 SVGAGI come from the germline V gene.

This chain joins TRBV5-1 and TRBJ1-5; possible D gene TRBD1, 5 bases. CDR1 is SGHRS and CDR2 is YFSETQ in the germline V gene. CDR3 size: 15 residues. V was clipped by 1 base and J by 9 bases, with 17 bases between them. The CDR3 bases are TGCGCCAGCAGCTTGAATACAGGTAGAGAAGGGCCCCAGCATTTT. Protein sequence: CASSLNTGREGPQHF. Supplemented by reference TRBV5-1 and TRBJ1-5, the full variable domain reads KAGVTQTPRYLIKTRGQQVTLSCSPISGHRSVSWYQQTPGQGLQFLFEYFSETQRNKGNFPGRFSGRQFSNSRSEMNVSTLELGDSALYLCASSLNTGREGPQHFGDGTRLSIL.

V gene TRBV10-3 combines with J gene TRBJ2-1, with D perhaps TRBD2 (5 bases). V was pared by 6 bases and J by 8 bases, with 11 bases between. The germline CDR1 and CDR2 sequences are ENHRY and SYGVKD. The CDR3 length is 12 residues. The CDR3 nucleotides read TGTGCCATCAGGGGGTACGGGGATGAGCAGTTCTTC. This gives the protein CAIRGYGDEQFF.